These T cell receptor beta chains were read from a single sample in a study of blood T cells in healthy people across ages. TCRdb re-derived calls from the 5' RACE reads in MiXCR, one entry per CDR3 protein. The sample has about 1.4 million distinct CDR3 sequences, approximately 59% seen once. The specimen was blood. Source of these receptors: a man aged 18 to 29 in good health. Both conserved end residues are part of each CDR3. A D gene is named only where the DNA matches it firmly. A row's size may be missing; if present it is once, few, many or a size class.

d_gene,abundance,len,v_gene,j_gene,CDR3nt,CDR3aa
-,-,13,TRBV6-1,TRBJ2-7,TGTGCCAGCAGCTTGATATCCGACTACGAGCAGTACTTC,CASSLISDYEQYF
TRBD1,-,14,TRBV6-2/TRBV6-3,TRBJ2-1,TGTGCCAGCAGACGGACAGGGACCTACAATGAGCAGTTCTTC,CASRRTGTYNEQFF
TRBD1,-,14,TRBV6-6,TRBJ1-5,TGTGCCAGCAGGGAGACAGGGGGCGATCAGCCCCAGCATTTT,CASRETGGDQPQHF
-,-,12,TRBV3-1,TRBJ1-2,TGTGCCAGCAGCCATGAGGGTCGTGGCTACACCTTC,CASSHEGRGYTF
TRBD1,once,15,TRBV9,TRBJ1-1,TGTGCCAGCAGCGTAGGGACAGGGAAGAACACTGAAGCTTTCTTT,CASSVGTGKNTEAFF
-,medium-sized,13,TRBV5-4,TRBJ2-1,TGTGCCAGCAGCTTACGAGGGGGTAATGAGCAGTTCTTC,CASSLRGGNEQFF
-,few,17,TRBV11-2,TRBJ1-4,TGTGCCAGCAGCTTAGATGGAACTCTCGCAACTAATGAAAAACTGTTTTTT,CASSLDGTLATNEKLFF
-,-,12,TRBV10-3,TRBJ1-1,TGTGCCATCAGTGGCGGGGAGGATGAAGCTTTCTTT,CAISGGEDEAFF
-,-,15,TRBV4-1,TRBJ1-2,TGCGCCAGCAGCCAAGAGAGGGTTATTAACTATGGCTACACCTTC,CASSQERVINYGYTF
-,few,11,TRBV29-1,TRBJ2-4,TGCAGCGTCTCGAAAAGGGGCATTCAGTACTTC,CSVSKRGIQYF
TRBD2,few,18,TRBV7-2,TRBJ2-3,TGTGCCAGCAGTGATGGACTAGCGGGGGGGAGGAGCACAGATACGCAGTATTTT,CASSDGLAGGRSTDTQYF
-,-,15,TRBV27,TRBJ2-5,TGTGCCAGCAGTTTCTCTAAGCGGTACCAAGAGACCCAGTACTTC,CASSFSKRYQETQYF
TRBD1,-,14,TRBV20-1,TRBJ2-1,TGCAGTGCGCCTACAGGGGGCCACTTCAATGAGCAGTTCTTC,CSAPTGGHFNEQFF
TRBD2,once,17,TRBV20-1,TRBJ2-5,TGCAGTGCTGGGGGGGTCCGGCTAGCGGGCGCCCAAGAGACCCAGTACTTC,CSAGGVRLAGAQETQYF
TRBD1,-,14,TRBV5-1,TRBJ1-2,TGCGCCACCCGGACAGGTATCGGGGACTATGGCTACACCTTC,CATRTGIGDYGYTF
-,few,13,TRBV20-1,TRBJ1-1,TGCAGTGCTAGAGATGAAGGGCACACTGAAGCTTTCTTT,CSARDEGHTEAFF